This entry lists 23 T cell receptor beta chains sequenced from one sample in a study of cytomegalovirus exposure and HLA in healthy donors. Use of 60 Vbeta and 13 Jbeta primers characterized the PCR. The repertoire was sequenced with immunoSEQ multiplex PCR; TCRdb's copy has only in-frame clones and lacks some. The table has 75,000 to 90,000 clones, 78% seen once. Material: PBMCs. These receptors came from a man aged 35-49 years in good health and CMV-seronegative.

The rearrangement uses TRBV28 and TRBJ1-2; TRBD1 agrees at 7 bases. V shed 4 bases, J shed 9 bases, and the junction held 11 bases outside the gene matches. The CDR3 runs to 14 residues. Germline lookup yields CDR1 MDHEN and CDR2 SYDVKM. This chain's CDR3 is CASSSTGDGYRYTF. The CDR3 DNA follows: TGTGCCAGCAGTTCTACAGGGGACGGGTATCGCTACACCTTC.

This clone was seen a few times. The rearrangement joins TRBV29-1 to TRBJ1-4, with D perhaps matching TRBD1 (5 bases). CDR1 is SQVTM and CDR2 is ANQGSEA in the germline V gene. This CDR3 is 14 amino acids long. The ends were cut back, 5 bases at V and 1 base at J, with 11 bases in the middle. The CDR3 region has the DNA TGCAGCGTTAGTAGGGGAGGAACTAATGAAAAACTGTTTTTT. It specifies CSVSRGGTNEKLFF.

The V call is TRBV6-5, the J call TRBJ2-7, with TRBD1 as a possible D gene (5 bases). V shed 6 bases and J shed 7 bases, with 16 bases lying between them. Germline-derived CDR1 and CDR2 are MNHEY and SVGAGI. CDR3 length equals 13 residues. The CDR3 loop reads CASSPAGLEEQYF. The CDR3 coding sequence is TGTGCCAGCAGCCCCGCAGGGTTGGAAGAGCAGTACTTC.

This rearrangement joins TRBV5-4 to TRBJ2-7; the D gene is possibly TRBD1 (6 bases). The germline gives CDR1 SGHNT, CDR2 YYREEE (reference sequence). This CDR3 contains 15 residues. V was trimmed by 0 bases and J by 0 bases, leaving 10 bases between them. CDR3 residues: CASSLGGPSSYEQYF. CDR3 nucleotides: TGTGCCAGCAGCTTGGGGGGGCCCAGCTCCTACGAGCAGTACTTC.

The chain carries TRBV5-1 and TRBJ2-1; TRBD2 matches 14 bases. V lost 0 bases to trimming and J lost 7 bases; unmatched junction nucleotides: 6. The length of the CDR3 is 17 residues. Germline V gene lookup returns CDR1 SGHRS and CDR2 YFSETQ. CDR3 DNA sequence: TGCGCCAGCAGCTTGGGACTAGCGGGAGGGCGGCCGAATGAGCAGTTCTTC. As protein: CASSLGLAGGRPNEQFF.

The V gene is TRBV9, the J gene TRBJ1-1, with 7 bases identical to TRBD1. The germline gives CDR1 SGDLS, CDR2 YYNGEE. The V segment lost 0 bases and the J segment 2 bases; nucleotides outside the gene matches: 4. The CDR3 covers 15 residues. CDR3 nucleotides: TGTGCCAGCAGCGTAGAGGTAGGGGGCAACACTGAAGCTTTCTTT. Amino acids: CASSVEVGGNTEAFF.

The chain recombines TRBV10-3 with TRBJ1-1; 11 nucleotides align to TRBD1. The germline V gene has CDR1 ENHRY and CDR2 SYGVKD. V lost 0 bases, J lost 4 bases, and 10 bases stayed unmatched. The CDR3 sequence is 18 residues long. CDR3 region: CAISESGDRGKWGTEAFF. CDR3 DNA: TGTGCCATCAGTGAGTCGGGGGACAGGGGGAAATGGGGCACTGAAGCTTTCTTT.

The rearrangement uses TRBV7-2 and TRBJ2-7, with 8 bases lining up with TRBD2. This CDR3 is 16 amino acids long. Losses at the gene ends were 5 bases for V and 3 bases for J; bases not matched to a gene: 12. Germline CDR1 SGHTA, CDR2 FQGNSA. DNA of the CDR3: TGTGCCAGCAGCCTTAAAACTAGCGGTAATTACTACGAGCAGTACTTC. Protein product: CASSLKTSGNYYEQYF.

The DNA of the CDR3 is TGCGCCAGCAGCCAATCAATTCCGGGACTGGGGCTGGCCGAGCAGTACTTC. Amino acid sequence: CASSQSIPGLGLAEQYF. The gene calls are TRBV4-3 and TRBJ2-7, with a possible D match to TRBD2 (6 bases). V was pared by 2 bases and J by 6 bases, with 23 bases between. The CDR3 loop spans 17 amino acids. Germline-derived CDR1 and CDR2 are LGHNA and YSLEER.

The chain uses TRBV5-6 and TRBJ2-5; D possibly corresponds to TRBD1 (6 bases). The V and J ends lost 4 bases and 4 bases respectively, with 14 bases between them. The CDR3 is 14 amino acids. Germline lookup yields CDR1 SGHDT and CDR2 YYEEEE. CDR3 protein: CASSAPQGPETQYF. The CDR3 DNA is TGTGCCAGCAGCGCGCCCCAGGGGCCAGAGACCCAGTACTTC.

The chain links TRBV11-3 to TRBJ2-1, with a possible D match to TRBD1 (5 bases). The CDR3 has 12 amino acids. CDR1 SGHNT and CDR2 YENEEA come from the germline V gene. Trimming shortened V by 4 bases and J by 7 bases, and 8 bases separated the two germline ends. CDR3 protein: CASSSYRNEQFF. The CDR3 coding sequence is TGTGCCAGCAGCTCGTACAGGAATGAGCAGTTCTTC.

This chain uses TRBV21-1 with TRBJ2-1; the D call in the table, TRBD2, was not verified against the DNA. TRBV21-1 is a known pseudogene. CDR3 size: 19 residues. The CDR3 loop is CASSKAGLAGEVEYNEQFF. Written as DNA, the CDR3 is TGTGCCAGCAGCAAAGCAGGACTAGCGGGAGAGGTGGAGTACAATGAGCAGTTCTTC.

The CDR3 DNA reads TGTGCCAGCAGCCTTACAGACGATAGGACCCAGTACTTC. Translation gives CASSLTDDRTQYF. This rearrangement joins TRBV7-6 to TRBJ2-5; D is unresolved. This CDR3 is built from 13 residues. The germline V gene has CDR1 SGHVS and CDR2 FNYEAQ. V lost 5 bases to trimming and J lost 7 bases, with 14 bases between them.

This clone was seen a handful of times. CDR3 in DNA: TGTGCCTGGAGTCTAGACAGGGCTGGGGCCAACGTCCTGACTTTC. Amino acid sequence: CAWSLDRAGANVLTF. The chain employs TRBV30 and TRBJ2-6, with 7 positions matching TRBD1. J lost 2 bases, V lost 2 bases, and 3 bases had no gene match. CDR1 GTSNPN and CDR2 SVGIG come from the germline V gene (reference sequence). The length of the CDR3 is 15 residues. The full variable domain, rest sourced from reference TRBV30 and TRBJ2-6, is SQTIHQWPATLVQPVGSPLSLECTVEGTSNPNLYWYRQAAGRGLQLLFYSVGIGQISSEVPQNLSASRPQDRQFILSSKKLLLSDSGFYLCAWSLDRAGANVLTFGAGSRLTVL.

This chain joins TRBV28 and TRBJ1-1; possibly TRBD1 for D (5 bases). The length of the CDR3 is 14 residues. The germline V gene encodes CDR1 MDHEN and CDR2 SYDVKM. Trimming took 8 bases from V and 5 from J, leaving 18 bases between them. CDR3 amino acids: CASGHDSLWTEAFF. The CDR3, as DNA: TGTGCCAGCGGTCACGACAGCCTATGGACTGAAGCTTTCTTT.

This clone was counted only a few times. The chain uses TRBV6-1 and TRBJ2-1; the D gene is possibly TRBD1 (5 bases). Germline V lookup: CDR1 MNHNS, CDR2 SASEGT. The CDR3 consists of 14 residues. The V end lost 2 bases, the J end lost 7 bases, and 12 bases lay between the germline ends. The CDR3 sequence is CASSEPPQGNEQFF. The CDR3 DNA follows: TGTGCCAGCAGTGAACCACCCCAGGGAAATGAGCAGTTCTTC.

V and J are TRBV18 and TRBJ2-5, with D perhaps TRBD1 (6 bases). The V and J ends lost 1 base and 5 bases respectively, with 14 bases between them. The CDR3 loop spans 15 amino acids. CDR1 and CDR2 (germline): KGHSH, LQKENI. The CDR3 nucleotides are TGTGCCAGCTCACCACGGACAGATCCAAGGGAGACCCAGTACTTC. Protein sequence: CASSPRTDPRETQYF.

The chain links TRBV5-1 to TRBJ2-5; TRBD2 matches at 9 bases. J lost 5 bases, V lost 4 bases, and 9 bases had no gene match. The CDR3 runs 15 residues. CDR1 and CDR2 from the germline V gene are SGHRS and YFSETQ. In DNA form, the CDR3 reads TGCGCCAGCAGCCCCACCGGAAGCGGGGGGGAGACCCAGTACTTC. This encodes CASSPTGSGGETQYF.

The V gene is TRBV7-3, the J gene TRBJ2-2; a possible D gene is TRBD2 (6 bases). Germline V gives CDR1 SGHTA, CDR2 FQGTGA. CDR3 length: 15 amino acids. The ends were cut back, 3 bases at V and 6 bases at J, with 14 bases in the middle. The CDR3 DNA reads TGTGCCAGCAGCTTTTATCCGGGACTCCCCGGGGAGCTGTTTTTT. This translates into CASSFYPGLPGELFF.

The J gene is TRBJ2-7, the V gene TRBV19; the D is unclear. Trimming stripped 3 bases from V and 2 bases from J, with 11 bases between. The V gene's germline CDR1 is LNHDA and CDR2 SQIVND (reference sequence). CDR3 length: 14 amino acids. The CDR3 protein is CASSMPGLPYEQYF. The CDR3 DNA is TGTGCCAGTAGTATGCCCGGTTTACCCTACGAGCAGTACTTC.

A note on this clone: One end of the junction does not line up with germline, which may come from a read error. V gene TRBV5-6 combines with J gene TRBJ2-1; D is perhaps TRBD2 (5 bases). The V gene's germline CDR1 is SGHDT and CDR2 YYEEEE. CDR3 length: 14 amino acids. The CDR3: CASSLGSAYHEQFF. CDR3 DNA: TGTGCCAGCAGCTTGGGTAGCGCCTACCATGAGCAGTTCTTC.

V usage is TRBV4-3 and J usage is TRBJ2-3; D perhaps matches TRBD2 (5 bases). In germline, CDR1 is LGHNA, CDR2 YSLEER. The V and J ends lost 1 base and 4 bases respectively, with 6 bases between them. CDR3 length: 13 residues. The CDR3 protein is CASSQVLADTQYF. DNA for the CDR3: TGCGCCAGCAGCCAAGTACTAGCAGATACGCAGTATTTT.

J is TRBJ2-1 and V is TRBV2, with TRBD1 matching 9 bases. This CDR3 region has 21 residues. With 0 bases clipped from V and 0 bases from J, the junction kept 15 bases outside the gene matches. Germline V gives CDR1 SNHLY, CDR2 FYNNEI. The DNA of the CDR3 is TGTGCCAGCAGTGAAGCCTCCGGGACAGGGATGGGTAGCGGCTCCTACAATGAGCAGTTCTTC. This encodes CASSEASGTGMGSGSYNEQFF. Filled out from reference TRBV2 and TRBJ2-1, the complete variable domain reads EPEVTQTPSHQVTQMGQEVILRCVPISNHLYFYWYRQILGQKVEFLVSFYNNEISEKSEIFDDQFSVERPDGSNFTLKIRSTKLEDSAMYFCASSEASGTGMGSGSYNEQFFGPGTRLTVL.